These 11 T cell receptor beta chains were sequenced from one sample in a study of blood T cell repertoires in COVID-19. The repertoire was sequenced with immunoSEQ multiplex PCR; TCRdb's copy has only in-frame clones and lacks some. The table has roughly 73,000 clones, roughly 91% seen once; the top ten hold about 1.3%. The sequencing sample was made of peripheral blood. These receptors all come from a human donor in a cohort sampled during active COVID-19.

The chain combines TRBV2 with TRBJ2-2, with 13 nucleotides matching TRBD2. V shed 4 bases, J shed 5 bases, and the junction held 10 bases outside the gene matches. From germline, CDR1 is SNHLY and CDR2 FYNNEI. This CDR3 is 18 amino acids long. Here the CDR3 reads CASSARLAGGLGTGELFF. DNA for the CDR3: TGTGCCAGCAGTGCAAGACTAGCGGGAGGACTAGGGACCGGGGAGCTGTTTTTT. Drawing the rest from reference TRBV2 and TRBJ2-2, the complete variable domain is EPEVTQTPSHQVTQMGQEVILRCVPISNHLYFYWYRQILGQKVEFLVSFYNNEISEKSEIFDDQFSVERPDGSNFTLKIRSTKLEDSAMYFCASSARLAGGLGTGELFFGEGSRLTVL.

The rearrangement links TRBV28 to TRBJ2-7; maybe TRBD1 (5 bases). This CDR3 has 13 residues. The germline CDR1 and CDR2 sequences are MDHEN and SYDVKM. The V gene lost 2 bases and the J gene lost 6 bases, with 11 bases spanning the gap. CDR3 nucleotide sequence: TGTGCCAGCAGTTTACAGGGCACCTCCGAGCAGTACTTC. Translated: CASSLQGTSEQYF.

The chain combines TRBV13 with TRBJ2-5, with 10 positions matching TRBD2. V trimming: 5 bases; J trimming: 5 bases; junction bases outside the gene matches: 11. CDR3 length equals 16 residues. Germline V gives CDR1 PRHDT, CDR2 FYEKMQ (reference sequence). CDR3 loop: CASSARSGRPRETQYF. The CDR3 bases are TGTGCCAGCAGCGCGCGTAGCGGGAGGCCCCGGGAGACCCAGTACTTC. Full variable domain (outside the CDR3, taken from reference TRBV13 and TRBJ2-5): AAGVIQSPRHLIKEKRETATLKCYPIPRHDTVYWYQQGPGQDPQFLISFYEKMQSDKGSIPDRFSAQQFSDYHSELNMSSLELGDSALYFCASSARSGRPRETQYFGPGTRLLVL.

The J gene is TRBJ2-3, the V gene TRBV19; tentative D call: TRBD1 (6 bases). CDR3 length equals 15 residues. Trimming removed 3 bases at V and 4 bases at J, with 14 bases between. Germline-derived CDR1 and CDR2 are LNHDA and SQIVND (reference sequence). Here the CDR3 DNA reads TGTGCCAGTAGTATGGGGGCTTGGGGTTCAGATACGCAGTATTTT. It codes for CASSMGAWGSDTQYF.

The gene calls are TRBV28 and TRBJ1-1; TRBD1 matches at 7 bases. In germline, CDR1 is MDHEN, CDR2 SYDVKM. Trimming removed 8 bases from V and 4 bases from J; junction bases left unmatched: 4. The CDR3 runs 12 residues. The CDR3 DNA reads as TGTGCCAGCGAGGGGGCCCTCACTGAAGCTTTCTTT. It specifies CASEGALTEAFF.

The CDR3 loop is CASSLGVARYEQYV. The CDR3 DNA follows: TGTGCCAGCAGCTTAGGCGTCGCCCGTTACGAGCAGTACGTC. The chain employs TRBV7-8 and TRBJ2-7; no definite D call. V was pared by 1 base and J by 4 bases, with 11 bases between. This CDR3 region has 14 residues. Germline V gene sequence: CDR1 SGHVS, CDR2 FQNEAQ.

This rearrangement joins TRBV5-1 to TRBJ1-4, with D maybe TRBD1 (5 bases). This CDR3 has 18 amino acids. Germline values: CDR1 SGHRS, CDR2 YFSETQ. The V and J ends lost 3 bases and 8 bases respectively, with 26 bases between them. The DNA of the CDR3 is TGCGCCAGCAGCTCCGACGAAGGGGCTGCAGCGTATAACGAAAAACTGTTTTTT. Its translation: CASSSDEGAAAYNEKLFF.

V gene TRBV11-2 combines with J gene TRBJ2-3, with TRBD1 matching 7 bases. V lost 5 bases to trimming and J lost 6 bases; unmatched junction nucleotides: 2. The CDR3 has 12 residues. CDR1 and CDR2 (germline): SGHAT, FQNNGV. CDR3 sequence (DNA): TGTGCCAGCAGCCTGACAGGGGATACGCAGTATTTT. It translates to CASSLTGDTQYF.

The chain joins TRBV11-3 to TRBJ1-2; maybe TRBD1 (6 bases). The CDR3 loop spans 13 amino acids. Germline assignment: CDR1 SGHNT and CDR2 YENEEA. Trimming shortened V by 5 bases and J by 4 bases, and 11 bases separated the two germline ends. In nucleotides, the CDR3 is TGTGCCAGCAGCAAAACAGGGTTCTATGGCTACACCTTC. The encoded protein is CASSKTGFYGYTF.

This chain uses TRBV28 with TRBJ2-7; tentatively, D is TRBD2 (7 bases). The CDR3 has 15 amino acids. The germline V and J ends were trimmed by 3 bases and 3 bases, with 15 bases remaining between them. Germline assignment: CDR1 MDHEN and CDR2 SYDVKM. The CDR3: CASSFAGADLYEQYF. The CDR3 DNA follows: TGTGCCAGCAGTTTTGCGGGGGCAGACCTCTACGAGCAGTACTTC.

V gene TRBV6-4 combines with J gene TRBJ2-7, with D perhaps matching TRBD1 (6 bases). The V and J ends lost 9 bases and 2 bases respectively, with 20 bases between them. This CDR3 is 15 amino acids long. In germline, CDR1 is MRHNA, CDR2 SNTAGT. CDR3 amino acids: CARTLFKQGAYEQYF. The CDR3 coding sequence is TGTGCCAGGACCCTCTTTAAACAGGGAGCCTACGAGCAGTACTTC.